This T cell receptor beta chain was recovered during a study of early T cells in non-severe SARS-CoV-2 infection. General observations from the study: The VDJdb matching leaned toward anti-spike CD8 responses and overlooked private and CD4 specificities.

Unique molecular identifiers were added to individual cDNA molecules. One entry per CDR3 protein, called by TCRdb with MiXCR from the 5' RACE reads. The sample records 59,000 or so distinct CDR3 sequences, 10% to 15% being singletons. There are a few counts of this clonotype. Its antigen is undetermined. This CDR3 region has 17 residues. CDR1 is MNHEY and CDR2 is SVGAGI in the germline V gene. Trimming cost V 6 bases and J 4 bases, with 22 bases left between them. The source of this sequence is an adult who was a healthcare worker with PCR-confirmed SARS-CoV-2 infection or an uninfected control (not recorded which). Sequencing used whole blood, obtained at baseline. The J gene is TRBJ2-1, the V gene TRBV6-5, with D possibly called TRBD1 or TRBD2 (5 bases each). CDR3 protein: CASRGPSTSEPYNEQFF. CDR3 nucleotides: TGTGCCAGCAGGGGACCCTCAACTTCCGAACCTTACAATGAGCAGTTCTTC.